This T cell receptor beta chain derives from a study of blood T cell repertoires in COVID-19. Study-level information: PBMCs, B-cell-depleted T cells, or T cells provided the cDNA or gDNA that made up the material.

Germline trimming cut 6 bases from V and 9 bases from J; bases unmatched to any gene: 4. CDR3 length: 11 residues. Germline V gene data show CDR1 as MNHEY and CDR2 as SVGAGI. This clone was found once. Using immunoSEQ multiplex PCR, the repertoire was profiled, and TCRdb retains in-frame clones only, with some absent. The repertoire has 250,000 to 350,000 clones, around 90% of them found once; the top ten carry about 2.2%. The sample was peripheral blood. This clonotype was obtained from a woman between 50 and 59 years old who had recovered from COVID-19. The rearrangement joins TRBV6-5 to TRBJ1-1, with 7 bases lining up with TRBD1. The CDR3 is CASRSRGQAFF. As DNA, the CDR3 is TGTGCCAGCAGGTCGAGGGGGCAAGCTTTCTTT.